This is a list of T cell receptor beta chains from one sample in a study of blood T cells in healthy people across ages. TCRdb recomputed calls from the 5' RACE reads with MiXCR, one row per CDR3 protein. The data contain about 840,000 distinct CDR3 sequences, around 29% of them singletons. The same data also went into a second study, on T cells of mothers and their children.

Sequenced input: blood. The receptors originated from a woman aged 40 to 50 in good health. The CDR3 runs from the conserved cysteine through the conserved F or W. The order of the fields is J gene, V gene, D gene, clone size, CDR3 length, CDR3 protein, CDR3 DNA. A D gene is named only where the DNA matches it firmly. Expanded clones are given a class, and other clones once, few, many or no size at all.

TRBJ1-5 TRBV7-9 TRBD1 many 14 CASSSDRTLQPQHF TGTGCCAGCAGTTCGGACAGGACCCTCCAGCCCCAGCATTTT
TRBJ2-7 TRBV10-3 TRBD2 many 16 CAISGGGHDRSYEQYF TGTGCCATCAGTGGCGGGGGGCACGATAGATCCTACGAGCAGTACTTC
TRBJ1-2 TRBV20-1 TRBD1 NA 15 CSASSGQALSRGYTF TGCAGTGCTAGTTCCGGACAGGCTCTTTCGCGAGGCTACACCTTC
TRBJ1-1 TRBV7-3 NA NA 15 CASSSGAGQLSEAFF TGTGCCAGCAGCTCCGGGGCGGGGCAGCTGAGTGAAGCTTTCTTT
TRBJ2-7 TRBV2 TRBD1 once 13 CAGIETGGYEQYF TGTGCCGGCATTGAGACAGGGGGCTACGAGCAGTACTTC
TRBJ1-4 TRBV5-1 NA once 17 CASSHWAKSATNKKLFF TGCGCCAGCAGTCATTGGGCGAAGAGTGCAACTAATAAAAAACTGTTTTTT
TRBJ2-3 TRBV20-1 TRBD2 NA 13 CSAELAGTDTQYF TGCAGTGCGGAACTAGCGGGCACAGATACGCAGTATTTT
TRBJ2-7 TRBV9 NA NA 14 CASSAGGTSYEQYF TGTGCCAGCAGCGCAGGTGGGACTTCCTACGAGCAGTACTTC
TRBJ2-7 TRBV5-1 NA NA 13 CASKARWPYEQYF TGCGCCAGCAAGGCACGATGGCCCTACGAGCAGTACTTC
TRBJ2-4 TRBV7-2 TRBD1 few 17 CASSYQTGKGTKNIQYF TGTGCCAGCAGCTACCAGACAGGGAAGGGAACCAAAAACATTCAGTACTTC
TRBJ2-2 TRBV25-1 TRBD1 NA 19 CASSGWGQVNRLNTGELFF TGTGCCAGCAGTGGATGGGGACAGGTCAACCGCCTGAACACCGGGGAGCTGTTTTTT
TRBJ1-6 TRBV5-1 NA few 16 CASSLLTGGGASPLHF TGCGCCAGCAGCTTGCTTACTGGCGGGGGCGCTTCACCCCTCCACTTT
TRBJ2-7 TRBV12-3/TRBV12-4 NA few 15 CASRLGQGFYNEQYF TGTGCCAGCAGGTTGGGGCAGGGTTTCTACAATGAGCAGTACTTC
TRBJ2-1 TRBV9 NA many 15 CASSVAGESYNEQFF TGTGCCAGCAGCGTAGCAGGGGAATCATACAATGAGCAGTTCTTC
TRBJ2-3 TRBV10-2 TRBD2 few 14 CASSRGVSTDTQYF TGCGCCAGCAGCCGGGGGGTCTCCACAGATACGCAGTATTTT
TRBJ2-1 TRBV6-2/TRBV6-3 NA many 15 CASLPPGGLYNEQFF TGTGCCAGCCTCCCTCCCGGGGGCCTCTACAATGAGCAGTTCTTC
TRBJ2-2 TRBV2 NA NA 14 CASRDTGQAGELFF TGTGCCAGCAGAGATACAGGCCAAGCCGGGGAGCTGTTTTTT
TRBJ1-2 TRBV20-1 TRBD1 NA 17 CSARDKGGSQSDYGYTF TGCAGTGCTAGAGATAAAGGGGGCAGCCAGTCCGACTATGGCTACACCTTC
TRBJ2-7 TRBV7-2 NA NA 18 CASSLDLARRRSPYEQYF TGTGCCAGCAGCTTAGATCTGGCCAGGCGGAGAAGCCCCTACGAGCAGTACTTC
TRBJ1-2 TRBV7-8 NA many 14 CASSAHREDYGYTF TGTGCCAGCAGCGCGCACAGGGAGGACTATGGCTACACCTTC
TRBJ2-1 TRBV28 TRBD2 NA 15 CASTTAGGPSNEQFF TGTGCCAGCACAACAGCGGGGGGCCCCTCCAATGAGCAGTTCTTC
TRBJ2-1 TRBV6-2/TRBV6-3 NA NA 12 CASSYRVNEQFF TGTGCCAGCAGTTACCGTGTCAATGAGCAGTTCTTC
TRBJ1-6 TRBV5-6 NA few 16 CASSPVGGLYNSPLHF TGTGCCAGCAGCCCGGTAGGAGGGCTCTATAATTCACCCCTCCACTTT
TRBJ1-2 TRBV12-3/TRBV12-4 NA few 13 CASSRSDSYGYTF TGTGCCAGCAGTCGATCAGACAGCTATGGCTACACCTTC
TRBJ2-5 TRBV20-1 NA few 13 CSARDRVVGTQYF TGCAGTGCTAGAGATCGAGTAGTGGGGACCCAGTACTTC
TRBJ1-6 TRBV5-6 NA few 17 CASSWPLGGGYNSPLHF TGTGCCAGCAGCTGGCCCCTGGGGGGGGGCTATAATTCACCCCTCCACTTT
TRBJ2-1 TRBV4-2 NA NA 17 CASSQDWVGSSYNEQFF TGTGCCAGCAGCCAAGATTGGGTCGGGAGCTCCTACAATGAGCAGTTCTTC
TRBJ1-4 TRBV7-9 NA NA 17 CASSSRDGITTNEKLFF TGTGCCAGCAGCTCAAGGGACGGAATCACAACTAATGAAAAACTGTTTTTT
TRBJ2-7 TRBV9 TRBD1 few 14 CASSVMGQGPEQYF TGTGCCAGCAGCGTAATGGGACAGGGCCCCGAGCAGTACTTC
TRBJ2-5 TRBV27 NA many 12 CASAGSQETQYF TGTGCCAGCGCTGGTAGCCAAGAGACCCAGTACTTC
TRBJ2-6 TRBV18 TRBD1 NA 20 CASSPAAGTALSSGANVLTF TGTGCCAGCTCACCAGCCGCCGGGACAGCACTAAGCTCTGGGGCCAACGTCCTGACTTTC
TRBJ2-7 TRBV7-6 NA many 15 CASSSPGDSSYEQYF TGTGCCAGCAGCTCACCAGGGGATTCGAGCTACGAGCAGTACTTC
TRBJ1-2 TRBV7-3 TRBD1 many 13 CASSLQGGYGYTF TGTGCCAGCAGCTTACAGGGGGGCTATGGCTACACCTTC
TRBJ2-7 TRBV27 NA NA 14 CASSLSGRTYEQYF TGTGCCAGCAGTTTATCGGGTCGAACCTACGAGCAGTACTTC
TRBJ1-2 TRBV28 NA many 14 CASSLAQGRDGYTF TGTGCCAGCAGTTTGGCGCAGGGGCGCGACGGCTACACCTTC
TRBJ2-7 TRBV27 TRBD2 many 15 CASGTSGGSSYEQYF TGTGCCAGTGGGACTAGCGGGGGGAGTTCCTACGAGCAGTACTTC
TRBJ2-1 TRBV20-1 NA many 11 CSRDGYNEQFF TGCAGCCGGGACGGATACAATGAGCAGTTCTTC
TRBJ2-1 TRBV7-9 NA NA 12 CASSLEASRQFF TGTGCCAGCAGCTTAGAGGCTAGCAGGCAGTTCTTC
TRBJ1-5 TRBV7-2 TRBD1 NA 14 CASSSGTGHQPQHF TGTGCCAGCAGCTCAGGGACAGGGCATCAGCCCCAGCATTTT
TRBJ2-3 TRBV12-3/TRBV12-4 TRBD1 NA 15 CASSFGDRGTDTQYF TGTGCCAGCAGTTTTGGGGACAGAGGCACAGATACGCAGTATTTT
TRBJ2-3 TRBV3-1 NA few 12 CASSPGRGTQYF TGTGCCAGCAGCCCTGGGCGGGGTACGCAGTATTTT
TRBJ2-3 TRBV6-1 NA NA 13 CASKAGLTDTQYF TGTGCCAGTAAAGCGGGCCTCACAGATACGCAGTATTTT
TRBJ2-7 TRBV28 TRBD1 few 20 CASSSYLDRSLLSAAAEQYF TGTGCCAGCAGCTCATACCTGGACAGGTCACTCCTATCGGCGGCGGCCGAGCAGTACTTC
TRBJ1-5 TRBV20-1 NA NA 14 CSAREMGIRQPQHF TGCAGTGCTAGGGAAATGGGGATTCGGCAGCCCCAGCATTTT
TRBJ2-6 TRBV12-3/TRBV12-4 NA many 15 CASSLRSSGANVLTF TGTGCCAGCAGTTTACGCAGCTCTGGGGCCAACGTCCTGACTTTC
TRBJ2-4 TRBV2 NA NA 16 CASSENIGIEGDIQYF TGTGCCAGCAGTGAAAATATTGGGATAGAGGGGGACATTCAGTACTTC
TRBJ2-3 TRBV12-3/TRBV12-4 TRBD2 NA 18 CASRSGLAGGGRTDAQYF TGTGCCAGCAGATCCGGACTAGCGGGGGGAGGGCGCACAGATGCGCAGTATTTT
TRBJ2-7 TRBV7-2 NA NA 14 CASSSPQTIYEQYF TGTGCCAGCAGCTCCCCACAGACAATCTACGAGCAGTACTTC
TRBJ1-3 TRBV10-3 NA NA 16 CAISGSIVKVVDTIYF TGTGCCATCAGTGGGTCGATAGTGAAGGTTGTGGACACCATATATTTT